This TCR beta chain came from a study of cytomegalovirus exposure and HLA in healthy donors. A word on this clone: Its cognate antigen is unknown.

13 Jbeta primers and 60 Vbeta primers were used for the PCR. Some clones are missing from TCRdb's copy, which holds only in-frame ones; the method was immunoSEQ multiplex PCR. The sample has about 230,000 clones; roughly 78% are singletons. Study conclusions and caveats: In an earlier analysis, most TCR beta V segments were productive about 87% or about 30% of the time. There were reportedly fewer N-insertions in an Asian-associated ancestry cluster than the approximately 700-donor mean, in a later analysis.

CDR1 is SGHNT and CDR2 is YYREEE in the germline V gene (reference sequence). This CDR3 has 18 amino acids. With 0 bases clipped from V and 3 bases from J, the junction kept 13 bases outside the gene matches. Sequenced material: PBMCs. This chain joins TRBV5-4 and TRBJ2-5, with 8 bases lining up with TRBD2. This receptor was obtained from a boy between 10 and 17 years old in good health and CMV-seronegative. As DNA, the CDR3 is TGTGCCAGCAGCTTGGGGGGAGGGAGCGGGGGTCGAGAAGAGACCCAGTACTTC. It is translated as CASSLGGGSGGREETQYF.